The rows below give T cell receptor beta chains drawn from one sample of a study of neurological immune-mediated disorders. TCRdb re-derived calls from the 5' RACE reads in MiXCR, one entry per CDR3 protein. Here the sample spans 45,000 to 55,000 distinct CDR3 sequences, 10% to 13% being singletons. Sample: PBMCs. Source of these receptors: a middle-aged woman with HTLV-1-associated myelopathy (HAM/TSP). Each CDR3 is given with its conserved first and last residue. A D gene is named only where the DNA matches it firmly. Size is omitted from some rows. Given values are once, few, many or a class for expanded clones.

many TRBJ2-5 TRBD1 TRBV5-5 CASSPSRGFEETQYF TGTGCCAGCAGCCCATCCAGGGGGTTCGAAGAGACCCAGTACTTC
many TRBJ1-6 . TRBV15 CATKHPVRVSPLHF TGTGCCACCAAACACCCCGTACGGGTATCACCCCTCCACTTT
many TRBJ2-6 . TRBV5-1 CASSPDGPLSGANVLTF TGCGCCAGCAGCCCGGACGGTCCTCTCTCTGGGGCCAACGTCCTGACTTTC
many TRBJ2-4 . TRBV21-1 CASSWDREAKNIQYF TGTGCCAGCAGCTGGGACAGGGAAGCCAAAAACATTCAGTACTTC
many TRBJ2-5 . TRBV7-9 CASSSWIDKETQYF TGTGCCAGCAGCTCATGGATAGATAAAGAGACCCAGTACTTC
many TRBJ1-2 . TRBV20-1 CSARSGGGYGYTF TGCAGTGCTAGGAGCGGTGGGGGCTATGGCTACACCTTC
many TRBJ2-3 . TRBV2 CASSEEGVDTQYF TGTGCCAGCAGTGAGGAAGGGGTAGATACGCAGTATTTT
many TRBJ2-4 . TRBV3-1 CASSQDVAKNIQYF TGTGCCAGCAGCCAAGATGTAGCCAAAAACATTCAGTACTTC
many TRBJ1-6 . TRBV12-3/TRBV12-4 CASSPYIRGSPLHF TGTGCCAGCAGTCCTTACATAAGGGGATCACCCCTCCACTTT
many TRBJ1-2 . TRBV10-3 CAISESRADYGYTF TGTGCCATCAGTGAGTCTAGGGCAGACTATGGCTACACCTTC
many TRBJ2-1 . TRBV4-1 CASSKEGPEQFF TGCGCCAGCAGCAAAGAGGGACCCGAGCAGTTCTTC
many TRBJ1-5 . TRBV5-1 CASSLAGGFSQPQHF TGCGCCAGCAGCTTGGCGGGGGGGTTTAGTCAGCCCCAGCATTTT
many TRBJ2-7 . TRBV11-1 CASSSTGAYEQYF TGTGCCAGCAGCTCCACCGGGGCCTACGAGCAGTACTTC
many TRBJ2-7 . TRBV24-1 CATSAYKNPGREQYF TGTGCCACCAGTGCCTACAAAAATCCAGGGCGCGAGCAGTACTTC
many TRBJ1-5 . TRBV28 CASSYSADSNQPQHF TGTGCCAGCAGTTATTCCGCCGATAGCAATCAGCCCCAGCATTTT
. TRBJ2-1 TRBD2 TRBV20-1 CSARGGLAGGRNSYNEQFF TGTAGTGCTAGAGGGGGTCTAGCGGGGGGGCGTAACTCCTACAATGAGCAGTTCTTC
many TRBJ1-1 . TRBV29-1 CSALQDLNTEAFF TGCAGCGCATTACAGGACTTGAACACTGAAGCTTTCTTT
few TRBJ2-5 . TRBV6-6 CASSYDRQETQYF TGTGCCAGCAGTTACGACAGACAAGAGACCCAGTACTTC
few TRBJ1-1 . TRBV4-2 CASTRPGEDTEAFF TGTGCCAGCACCAGGCCGGGGGAGGACACTGAAGCTTTCTTT
many TRBJ2-1 . TRBV12-3/TRBV12-4 CASSLSTALEQFF TGTGCCAGCAGTTTGAGTACCGCTCTCGAGCAGTTCTTC
many TRBJ2-5 . TRBV9 CASSPMGRGGETQYF TGTGCCAGCAGTCCTATGGGCAGGGGAGGGGAGACCCAGTACTTC
many TRBJ2-2 . TRBV20-1 CSARTGTNTGELFF TGCAGTGCTAGAACCGGGACAAATACCGGGGAGCTGTTTTTT
many TRBJ2-7 . TRBV5-1 CASSLAGIYEQYF TGCGCCAGCAGCTTGGCCGGTATTTACGAGCAGTACTTC
many TRBJ1-2 TRBD1 TRBV5-1 CASSLGTGGYGYTF TGCGCCAGCAGCTTGGGGACAGGGGGCTATGGCTACACCTTC
many TRBJ1-6 TRBD1 TRBV7-8 CASSFPPGGTGDNSPLHF TGTGCCAGCAGCTTTCCTCCCGGAGGGACAGGGGATAATTCACCCCTCCACTTT
many TRBJ1-2 . TRBV6-6 CASIPGGTYGYTF TGTGCCAGCATCCCGGGGGGCACCTATGGCTACACCTTC
many TRBJ2-1 TRBD2 TRBV20-1 CSARDLTSGGYNEQFF TGCAGTGCTAGAGACCTCACTAGCGGGGGATACAATGAGCAGTTCTTC
medium-sized TRBJ2-4 . TRBV20-1 CSARVDLNLAKNIQYF TGCAGTGCTAGAGTGGACTTGAATCTAGCCAAAAACATTCAGTACTTC
many TRBJ2-1 TRBD2 TRBV9 CASSVGPAGEYNEQFF TGTGCCAGCAGCGTAGGTCCAGCGGGGGAATACAATGAGCAGTTCTTC
many TRBJ2-1 TRBD2 TRBV29-1 CSVDKSGGAVDEQFF TGCAGCGTTGATAAGAGCGGGGGGGCTGTCGATGAGCAGTTCTTC
many TRBJ2-5 . TRBV11-2 CASSLVRNSETQYF TGTGCCAGCAGCTTAGTACGTAATTCGGAGACCCAGTACTTC
many TRBJ1-3 . TRBV5-1 CASSQVGVSGNTIYF TGCGCCAGCAGCCAGGTGGGGGTCTCTGGAAACACCATATATTTT
many TRBJ2-1 . TRBV7-6 CASSPTGTPRPGEQFF TGTGCCAGCAGCCCGACCGGGACTCCCCGGCCGGGTGAGCAGTTCTTC
many TRBJ2-1 . TRBV20-1 CSANRRAGPYNEQFF TGCAGTGCTAACAGGAGGGCAGGTCCCTACAATGAGCAGTTCTTC
many TRBJ2-3 . TRBV9 CASSVAGTTDTQYF TGTGCCAGCAGCGTGGCGGGGACCACAGATACGCAGTATTTT
many TRBJ1-1 . TRBV20-1 CSARLNTEAFF TGCAGTGCCCGCCTGAACACTGAAGCTTTCTTT
many TRBJ2-3 TRBD2 TRBV20-1 CSATWPSGEVDTQYF TGCAGTGCCACATGGCCTAGCGGGGAAGTAGATACGCAGTATTTT
many TRBJ2-3 TRBD2 TRBV24-1 CATSDPRAGGMDTQYF TGTGCCACCAGTGATCCTCGAGCGGGGGGAATGGATACGCAGTATTTT
. TRBJ1-4 TRBD1 TRBV5-1 CASSQTGALNEKLFF TGCGCCAGCAGTCAAACAGGGGCCCTTAATGAAAAACTGTTTTTT
many TRBJ2-1 TRBD1 TRBV20-1 CSARDARGHNEQFF TGCAGTGCTAGAGATGCCAGGGGGCACAATGAGCAGTTCTTC
many TRBJ1-1 . TRBV29-1 CSVEVERDASGAFF TGCAGCGTTGAAGTTGAAAGGGACGCTTCTGGAGCTTTCTTT
few TRBJ2-3 . TRBV4-1 CASSLLGHPLDTQYF TGCGCCAGCAGCCTTCTAGGACACCCTTTGGATACGCAGTATTTT
many TRBJ1-1 TRBD1 TRBV4-3 CASRGGGGYTEAFF TGCGCCAGCAGGGGGGGAGGGGGCTATACTGAAGCTTTCTTT
many TRBJ1-5 . TRBV7-2 CASSLETGRNQPQHF TGTGCCAGCAGCTTAGAGACAGGTCGGAATCAGCCCCAGCATTTT
many TRBJ2-7 TRBD1 TRBV5-1 CASSLGGQGPLPLYEQYF TGCGCCAGCAGCTTGGGGGGACAGGGTCCTCTTCCGCTCTACGAGCAGTACTTC
many TRBJ2-2 . TRBV9 CASSPWTANTGELFF TGTGCCAGCAGCCCCTGGACAGCGAACACCGGGGAGCTGTTTTTT
many TRBJ1-2 . TRBV6-2/TRBV6-3 CASSTRDLNYGYTF TGTGCCAGCAGTACCCGGGACCTAAACTATGGCTACACCTTC
many TRBJ2-3 . TRBV5-1 CATSYGGSRTDTQYF TGCGCCACCTCCTACGGGGGATCCCGCACAGATACGCAGTATTTT